The sequence of this T cell receptor beta chain was determined in a study of tumor-infiltrating lymphocytes in primary liver carcinoma. Study-wide context: Sample yields, roughly 3.5 to 7.13 million productive TCRbeta reads, were similar across the tissue types.

RNA and DNA were co-extracted from approximately 20-30 mg of unsorted bulk tissue. From about 0.5 ug of total RNA, TCR beta-specific cDNA was reverse-transcribed using a constant-region primer. Three nested multiplex PCR rounds, a slightly modified ARM-PCR, produced the libraries for TCR beta. Two initial PCR rounds of around 10 cycles each paired TRBV1-TRBV30 forward primers with a C-beta reverse primer. TCRdb independently ran MiXCR on the multiplex PCR reads; one entry per CDR3 protein. The data show more than 20,000 distinct CDR3 sequences, approximately 80% seen once. Details on this clonotype: A read error may account for a junction end that differs from germline.

The CDR3 consists of 13 residues. CDR1 SGHAT and CDR2 FQDESV come from the germline V gene (reference sequence). The rearrangement uses TRBV11-1 and TRBJ2-7; D not certain. This TCR derives from a woman aged 25 to 45 with primary liver carcinoma and hepatitis B virus infection. The specimen sequenced was liver tumor tissue from sampling region 2. Noted subset: tumor region T2, inferior pole. The CDR3: CASSLGYFHEQYF. The CDR3 region has the DNA TGTGCCAGCAGTTTAGGATACTTCCACGAGCAGTATTTC.